These 30 T cell receptor beta chains were sequenced from one sample in a study of Graves' ophthalmopathy and Graves' hyperthyroidism. From RNA, the CDR3 regions of TCR beta chains were amplified and sequenced. HTBI primers were used in a first-round RT-PCR, which preceded a second-round multiplex PCR. A single record per CDR3 protein comes from TCRdb applying MiXCR to the multiplex PCR reads. The sample lists hundreds of thousands of distinct CDR3 sequences; around an eighth were seen once. The sequencing input was blood. These TCRs come from a woman in her 30s with Graves' ophthalmopathy.

J is TRBJ1-2 and V is TRBV7-8; 8 nucleotides line up with TRBD1. Germline V gives CDR1 SGHVS, CDR2 FQNEAQ. The CDR3 length is 16 residues. Trimming removed 1 base from V and 0 bases from J; junction bases left unmatched: 4. The DNA for the CDR3 is TGTGCCAGCAGCTTAGGGGACAGGTCTACTAACTATGGCTACACCTTC. This translates into CASSLGDRSTNYGYTF.

This clonotype was seen at least ten times. The chain has TRBV20-1 and TRBJ2-5; TRBD2 matches 9 bases. J gave up 2 bases and V 0 bases, and 4 bases lay outside the gene matches. CDR1 and CDR2 (germline): DFQATT, SNEGSKA (reference sequence). The CDR3 sequence is 15 residues long. The CDR3 sequence: CSAREGGGAQETQYF. The CDR3, as DNA: TGCAGTGCTAGAGAGGGCGGGGGGGCGCAAGAGACCCAGTACTTC.

This clonotype was recorded at least ten times. The gene calls are TRBV6-5 and TRBJ2-5, with 13 positions matching TRBD2. The CDR3 totals 18 residues. V lost 2 bases, J lost 5 bases, and 11 bases stayed unmatched. Germline V gene sequence: CDR1 MNHEY, CDR2 SVGAGI. For the CDR3, the DNA is TGTGCCAGCAGTTACCGGAGACTAGCGGGGGGTTTCTTGGAGACCCAGTACTTC. This codes for CASSYRRLAGGFLETQYF.

Ten or more counts support this clonotype. The V gene is TRBV12-3 or TRBV12-4, the J gene TRBJ2-2, with 11 bases identical to TRBD1. Germline trimming cut 1 base from V and 4 bases from J; bases unmatched to any gene: 8. The CDR3 is 18 residues long. The CDR3 protein is CASSLGAGTGGSTGELFF. Written as DNA, the CDR3 is TGTGCCAGCAGTTTAGGGGCCGGGACAGGGGGTTCCACCGGGGAGCTGTTTTTT.

In this sample, this clonotype turned up many times. The chain recombines TRBV24-1 with TRBJ2-3, with 7 bases fitting TRBD1. The J segment lost 3 bases and the V segment lost 2 bases, leaving 7 bases of the junction unmatched. This CDR3 has 16 amino acids. Germline loops: CDR1 KGHDR, CDR2 SFDVKD. CDR3 nucleotides: TGTGCCACCAGTGATTACCTTATGGGACAGACAGATACGCAGTATTTT. Protein: CATSDYLMGQTDTQYF.

This clonotype was detected many times. The chain couples TRBV7-8 to TRBJ2-7, with a tentative D call TRBD2 (6 bases). This CDR3 spans 18 amino acids. Trimming removed 5 bases at V and 0 bases at J, with 23 bases between. The V gene's germline CDR1 is SGHVS and CDR2 FQNEAQ. CDR3 residues: CASSPRPRTSPSSYEQYF. CDR3 sequence (DNA): TGTGCCAGCAGCCCCCGGCCTCGAACTAGCCCGAGCTCCTACGAGCAGTACTTC.

The rearrangement links TRBV7-9 to TRBJ2-7; 8 bases line up with TRBD1. CDR3 size: 15 residues. Germline-derived CDR1 and CDR2 are SEHNR and FQNEAQ (reference sequence). Unmatched junction bases numbered 19, after V lost 9 bases and J lost 9 bases. Here the CDR3 DNA reads TGTGCCAGTTCCCCCCGAGGGGGACAGGAGCAGGGGCAGTACTTC. Translated: CASSPRGGQEQGQYF.

This clonotype was recorded at least ten times. The gene calls are TRBV28 and TRBJ1-5; D is unclear. This CDR3 region has 14 residues. The germline V gene has CDR1 MDHEN and CDR2 SYDVKM. Deletions cut 4 bases from V and 3 bases from J, with 10 bases between. CDR3 nucleotide sequence: TGTGCCAGCAGTTCCTTAGGGTTCAATCAGCCCCAGCATTTT. It codes for CASSSLGFNQPQHF.

This clonotype was seen repeatedly, ten times or more. The V and J genes are TRBV28 and TRBJ1-6; weak D call: TRBD1 (6 bases). The germline V gene has CDR1 MDHEN and CDR2 SYDVKM. V lost 4 bases, J lost 10 bases, and 17 bases lay in between. The CDR3 has 15 amino acids. This chain's CDR3 is CASSSNRYRVSPLHF. CDR3 in DNA: TGTGCCAGCAGTTCTAACCGATACAGGGTCTCACCCCTCCACTTT.

The sample holds a few counts of this clonotype. The chain carries TRBV7-8 and TRBJ2-7, with D maybe TRBD2 (6 bases). CDR1 is SGHVS, CDR2 FQNEAQ, per germline. The CDR3 consists of 15 residues. The V gene lost 5 bases and the J gene lost 0 bases, with 14 bases spanning the gap. The CDR3, as DNA: TGTGCCAGCAGCCACCGTCGGGGGAGCTCCTACGAGCAGTACTTC. Its protein is CASSHRRGSSYEQYF.

This clonotype has a count of ten or more. The CDR3 sequence is CASSRTAETQYF. CDR3 in DNA: TGCGCCAGCAGCCGAACTGCGGAGACCCAGTACTTC. V is TRBV4-1 and J is TRBJ2-5; D ambiguous. The CDR3 extends over 12 amino acids. Germline V gene sequence: CDR1 MGHRA, CDR2 YSYEKL. V lost 4 bases and J lost 5, with 8 bases in between.

The chain employs TRBV6-5 and TRBJ2-7, with 9 bases aligning to TRBD1. Looked up from germline, CDR1 is MNHEY and CDR2 is SVGAGI. This CDR3 spans 14 amino acids. V was pared by 4 bases and J by 5 bases, with 6 bases of the junction left unmatched. The CDR3 spells CASSFRDREDEQYF. The CDR3 coding sequence is TGTGCCAGCAGTTTTAGGGACAGGGAAGACGAGCAGTACTTC.

This clonotype was picked up a small number of times. It is likely a read error, because the conserved phenylalanine at the end of the CDR3 is missing. The chain employs TRBV3-1 and TRBJ2-7, with 7 bases identical to TRBD1. V trimming: 1 base; J trimming: 2 bases; junction bases outside the gene matches: 2. Germline V gives CDR1 LGHDT, CDR2 YNNKEL (reference sequence). The CDR3 is made up of 14 amino acids. CDR3 DNA sequence: TGTGCCAGCAGCCAAGGGACAGGTCCCTACGAGCAGTACCTC. Its translation is CASSQGTGPYEQYL.

This clonotype appeared many times. This chain links TRBV10-3 with TRBJ2-7; 8 bases agree with TRBD1. CDR1 and CDR2 from the germline V gene are ENHRY and SYGVKD. V lost 5 bases, J lost 6 bases, and 0 bases stayed unmatched. The CDR3 has 11 residues. This chain's CDR3 is CAISTGGEQYF. CDR3 DNA sequence: TGTGCCATCAGTACAGGGGGCGAGCAGTACTTC.

This clonotype occurred many times. V and J are TRBV9 and TRBJ2-7, with D possibly matching TRBD2 (6 bases). This CDR3 spans 16 amino acids. CDR1 and CDR2 from the germline V gene are SGDLS and YYNGEE. Between the trimmed V and J ends, which lost 4 bases and 2 bases, there was a span of 19 bases. CDR3 amino acids: CASSLGPEGSTYEQYF. In DNA, the CDR3 is TGTGCCAGCAGCCTTGGTCCGGAGGGATCGACCTACGAGCAGTACTTC. Variable domain in full (rest from reference TRBV9 and TRBJ2-7): DSGVTQTPKHLITATGQRVTLRCSPRSGDLSVYWYQQSLDQGLQFLIQYYNGEERAKGNILERFSAQQFPDLHSELNLSSLELGDSALYFCASSLGPEGSTYEQYFGPGTRLTVT.

The CDR3 loop reads CASSWTGKDTGELFF. For the CDR3, the DNA is TGCGCCAGCAGCTGGACAGGGAAGGACACCGGGGAGCTGTTTTTT. The V gene is TRBV5-1, the J gene TRBJ2-2; 8 nucleotides match TRBD1. V lost 3 bases, J lost 3 bases, and 4 bases stayed unmatched. CDR3 length equals 15 residues. Per germline, CDR1 SGHRS and CDR2 YFSETQ.

This clonotype was recorded at least ten times. The V call is TRBV13, the J call TRBJ1-2; 10 positions agree with TRBD1. V was pared by 11 bases and J by 6 bases, with 9 bases of the junction left unmatched. The germline CDR1 and CDR2 sequences are PRHDT and FYEKMQ (reference sequence). This CDR3 is 13 amino acids long. The CDR3: CAGSGTGDDGYTF. CDR3 nucleotides: TGTGCCGGTTCCGGGACAGGGGACGATGGCTACACCTTC.

This clonotype was seen ten or more times. The V call is TRBV12-3 or TRBV12-4, the J call TRBJ1-5; D is unclear. Trimming cost V 3 bases and J 0 bases, with 9 bases left between them. The CDR3 is 15 residues long. The chain's CDR3 is CASSFMAVSNQPQHF. As DNA, the CDR3 is TGTGCCAGCAGTTTTATGGCGGTTAGCAATCAGCCCCAGCATTTT.

This clonotype has a count of ten or more. The chain recombines TRBV12-3 or TRBV12-4 with TRBJ2-5; 7 nucleotides align to TRBD1. The CDR3 is 13 residues long. Losses at the gene ends were 7 bases for V and 1 base for J; bases not matched to a gene: 3. The CDR3, as DNA: TGTGCCAGCAACTACAGGGGCCAAGAGACCCAGTACTTC. Encoded protein: CASNYRGQETQYF.

The chain couples TRBV13 to TRBJ2-7, with a possible D match to TRBD1 (6 bases). The ends were cut back, 2 bases at V and 0 bases at J, with 11 bases in the middle. CDR1 PRHDT and CDR2 FYEKMQ come from the germline V gene (reference sequence). The CDR3 spans 15 residues. The CDR3 nucleotides read TGTGCCAGCAGCTTATTTGGACAGCACTCCTACGAGCAGTACTTC. It encodes CASSLFGQHSYEQYF. Full variable domain (remainder filled in from reference TRBV13 and TRBJ2-7): AAGVIQSPRHLIKEKRETATLKCYPIPRHDTVYWYQQGPGQDPQFLISFYEKMQSDKGSIPDRFSAQQFSDYHSELNMSSLELGDSALYFCASSLFGQHSYEQYFGPGTRLTVT.

This clonotype was found many times. The chain uses TRBV28 and TRBJ1-6; D ambiguous. Germline V gives CDR1 MDHEN, CDR2 SYDVKM. The CDR3 spans 13 residues. Trimming pared 7 bases from V and 5 bases from J, leaving 9 bases between. CDR3 amino acids: CASMAENNSPLHF. In DNA form, the CDR3 reads TGTGCCAGCATGGCGGAAAATAATTCACCCCTCCACTTT.

The table lists this clonotype with many counts. The chain links TRBV28 to TRBJ1-5, with 11 positions matching TRBD1. Germline trimming cut 5 bases from V and 6 bases from J; bases unmatched to any gene: 6. CDR3 size: 15 residues. Germline V gene lookup returns CDR1 MDHEN and CDR2 SYDVKM. The CDR3 loop reads CASSPPDRGPQPQHF. The DNA of the CDR3 is TGTGCCAGCAGTCCCCCGGACAGGGGGCCTCAGCCCCAGCATTTT.

This clonotype occurred many times. The CDR3 loop is CASSLDYSGNQPQHF. DNA of the CDR3: TGTGCCAGCAGTCTAGACTATTCGGGCAATCAGCCCCAGCATTTT. V and J are TRBV6-1 and TRBJ1-5; D unresolved. The V and J ends lost 5 bases and 2 bases respectively, with 13 bases between them. Looked up from germline, CDR1 is MNHNS and CDR2 is SASEGT. The CDR3 has 15 amino acids.

This clonotype appeared many times. V gene TRBV10-3 combines with J gene TRBJ1-5; 7 bases are a match to TRBD1. The trim removed 3 bases at V and 0 bases at J, leaving 5 bases unmatched. Germline lookup yields CDR1 ENHRY and CDR2 SYGVKD. This CDR3 contains 16 residues. CDR3 nucleotides: TGTGCCATCAGTGATACAGGGGAGTATAGCAATCAGCCCCAGCATTTT. This encodes CAISDTGEYSNQPQHF.

This clonotype was detected only a few times. The chain has TRBV24-1 and TRBJ2-2; TRBD2 matches 7 bases. This CDR3 is 15 amino acids long. Per germline, CDR1 KGHDR and CDR2 SFDVKD. V trimming: 3 bases; J trimming: 6 bases; junction bases outside the gene matches: 6. CDR3 protein: CATSDRRGGPGELFF. The CDR3 DNA reads as TGTGCCACCAGTGATCGAAGGGGAGGGCCCGGGGAGCTGTTTTTT.

This clonotype has a single count. This clone may be a read error of a much larger clone one base away. This sequence joins TRBV28 and TRBJ1-5; 7 bases line up with TRBD1. V was clipped by 6 bases and J by 5 bases; unmatched bases: 4. From germline, CDR1 is MDHEN and CDR2 SYDVKM. The CDR3 has 13 amino acids. Here the CDR3 DNA reads TGTGCCAGCAGGCTGACAGGGTATCAGCCCCAGCATTTT. This codes for CASRLTGYQPQHF.

This clonotype was recorded many times. The rearrangement links TRBV9 to TRBJ1-3; D not certain. V was cut by 3 bases and J by 0 bases, with 19 bases left in between. This CDR3 region has 18 residues. Germline V gene sequence: CDR1 SGDLS, CDR2 YYNGEE. The CDR3 sequence: CASSALRGGGGSGNTIYF. The CDR3 DNA reads as TGTGCCAGCAGCGCACTTCGCGGAGGAGGAGGCTCTGGAAACACCATATATTTT.

This rearrangement joins TRBV20-1 to TRBJ2-7, with D possibly matching TRBD2 (6 bases). Trimming cost V 3 bases and J 0 bases, with 15 bases left between them. CDR3 size: 15 residues. The germline V gene has CDR1 DFQATT and CDR2 SNEGSKA (reference sequence). The CDR3 DNA reads TGCAGTGCTAGTGACTTGACTAGACCCTCCTACGAGCAGTACTTC. Its protein product is CSASDLTRPSYEQYF.

The CDR3 DNA follows: TGTGCCACCAGGAGGGGCGGGGAGAGCGGTGTAGGAGGGAAGACCCAGTACTTC. Translation gives CATRRGGESGVGGKTQYF. This chain links TRBV15 with TRBJ2-5; weak D call: TRBD2 (6 bases). There are 18 residues in the CDR3. V lost 6 bases, J lost 6 bases, and 29 bases lay in between. CDR1 LNHNV and CDR2 YYDKDF come from the germline V gene (reference sequence). The whole variable domain, remainder taken from reference TRBV15 and TRBJ2-5, is DAMVIQNPRYQVTQFGKPVTLSCSQTLNHNVMYWYQQKSSQAPKLLFHYYDKDFNNEADTPDNFQSRRPNTSFCFLDIRSPGLGDTAMYLCATRRGGESGVGGKTQYFGPGTRLLVL.

This clonotype was seen ten or more times. The genes are TRBV19 and TRBJ1-1, with 7 nucleotides matching TRBD1. Germline assignment: CDR1 LNHDA and CDR2 SQIVND (reference sequence). V lost 4 bases to trimming and J lost 3 bases; unmatched junction nucleotides: 5. This CDR3 spans 14 amino acids. The CDR3 DNA sequence: TGTGCCAGTAGTAGGACCGGACAGGACACTGAAGCTTTCTTT. Amino acid sequence: CASSRTGQDTEAFF.